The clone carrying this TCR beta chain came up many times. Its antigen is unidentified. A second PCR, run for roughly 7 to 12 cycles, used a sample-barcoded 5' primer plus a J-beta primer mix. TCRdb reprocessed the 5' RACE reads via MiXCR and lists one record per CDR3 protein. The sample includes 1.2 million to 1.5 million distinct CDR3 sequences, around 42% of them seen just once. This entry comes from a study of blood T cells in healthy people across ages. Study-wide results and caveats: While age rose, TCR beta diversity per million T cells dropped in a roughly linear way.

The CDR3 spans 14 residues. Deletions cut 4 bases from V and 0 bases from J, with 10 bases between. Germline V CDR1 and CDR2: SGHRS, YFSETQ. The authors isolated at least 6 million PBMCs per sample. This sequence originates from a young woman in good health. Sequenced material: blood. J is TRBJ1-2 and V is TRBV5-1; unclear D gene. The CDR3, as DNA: TGCGCCAGCAGCCTGGCGACGGCTAACTATGGCTACACCTTC. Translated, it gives CASSLATANYGYTF.